Each of the 12 T cell receptor beta chains below was sequenced from the same sample in a study of radiotherapy plus CTLA-4 blockade in lung cancer. This table comes from immunoSEQ multiplex PCR, and its TCRdb copy is limited to in-frame clones, with some not included. The sample yields 35,000 to 50,000 clones, 55% to 80% seen once. The sample here was peripheral blood, taken from a patient treated with radiotherapy plus ipilimumab. These TCRs come from a human donor with non-small cell lung cancer who had a complete response to radiotherapy plus ipilimumab.

The CDR3 reads CASSPYGTGGDGELFF. The CDR3 DNA follows: TGTGCCAGCAGCCCGTACGGGACAGGGGGTGACGGGGAGCTGTTTTTT. The chain couples TRBV7-7 to TRBJ2-2; 11 bases match TRBD1. Germline V gene data show CDR1 as SSHAT and CDR2 as FNYEAQ (reference sequence). The CDR3 spans 16 residues. Germline trimming cut 5 bases from V and 7 bases from J; bases unmatched to any gene: 9.

DNA for the CDR3: TGTGCCAGCAGGAAGAACCGGGACTTTTACGAGCAGTACTTC. It translates to CASRKNRDFYEQYF. The chain links TRBV27 to TRBJ2-7, with TRBD2 as a possible D gene (6 bases). Germline CDR1 MNHEY, CDR2 SMNVEV (reference sequence). Between the trimmed V and J ends, which lost 6 bases and 4 bases, there was a span of 16 bases. The CDR3 spans 14 residues.

This clone was counted at least ten times. This chain connects TRBV28 to TRBJ2-5; no clear D gene. Germline CDR1 MDHEN, CDR2 SYDVKM. Trimming removed 7 bases from V and 1 base from J, with 13 bases in between. The CDR3 runs to 14 residues. CDR3 nucleotides: TGTGCCAGCAACCTCCATTCTACCCAAGAGACCCAGTACTTC. This codes for CASNLHSTQETQYF.

This clone was found a few times. This chain links TRBV28 with TRBJ2-1; 8 bases align to TRBD2. J was trimmed by 9 bases and V by 2 bases; bases with no gene match: 6. Germline V gene sequence: CDR1 MDHEN, CDR2 SYDVKM. The CDR3 is 14 residues long. The CDR3 protein is CASSLTAGVAEQFF. In DNA form, the CDR3 reads TGTGCCAGCAGTTTAACAGCGGGAGTTGCTGAGCAGTTCTTC. Full variable domain (missing parts from reference TRBV28 and TRBJ2-1): DVKVTQSSRYLVKRTGEKVFLECVQDMDHENMFWYRQDPGLGLRLIYFSYDVKMKEKGDIPEGYSVSREKKERFSLILESASTNQTSMYLCASSLTAGVAEQFFGPGTRLTVL.

The rearrangement uses TRBV6-5 and TRBJ2-3; perhaps TRBD1 as D (5 bases). Germline-derived CDR1 and CDR2 are MNHEY and SVGAGI. Deletions cut 6 bases from V and 8 bases from J, with 12 bases between. The CDR3 has 12 amino acids. CDR3 sequence (DNA): TGTGCCAGCAGGCCGCAGGGCGGTACGCAGTATTTT. It encodes CASRPQGGTQYF.

In its sample, this clone was seen a few times. The CDR3 protein is CASSYDRGYGYTF. DNA for the CDR3: TGTGCCAGCAGTTACGACAGGGGATATGGCTACACCTTC. The V call is TRBV6-5, the J call TRBJ1-2, with 8 bases identical to TRBD1. The ends lost 2 bases at V and 5 bases at J; junction bases unmatched: 1. CDR1 is MNHEY, CDR2 SVGAGI, per germline. The CDR3 is 13 residues long.

The rearrangement links TRBV29-1 to TRBJ1-4, with D possibly TRBD1 on 5 matching bases. Per the germline V gene, CDR1 is SQVTM and CDR2 is ANQGSEA. There are 13 residues in the CDR3. Trimming took 3 bases from V and 7 from J, leaving 12 bases between them. The CDR3 reads CSVDPGGGEKLFF. In DNA, the CDR3 is TGCAGCGTTGACCCCGGGGGGGGTGAAAAACTGTTTTTT.

The table lists this clone with a count of one. The chain employs TRBV6-6 and TRBJ1-1; D not resolved. The ends were cut back, 5 bases at V and 1 base at J, with 8 bases in the middle. The germline CDR1 and CDR2 sequences are MNHNY and SVGAGI (reference sequence). The CDR3 loop spans 13 amino acids. The CDR3 is CASSHQWNTEAFF. The CDR3 DNA reads as TGTGCCAGCAGTCATCAGTGGAACACTGAAGCTTTCTTT.

The rearrangement uses TRBV9 and TRBJ2-7; the D gene is possibly TRBD2 (6 bases). The V end was cut by 0 bases, the J end by 7 bases, with 14 bases between. CDR1 is SGDLS and CDR2 is YYNGEE in the germline V gene. The CDR3 is 14 residues long. The CDR3 here is CASSVVGGAGEQYF. The CDR3 nucleotides read TGTGCCAGCAGCGTAGTGGGTGGTGCGGGGGAGCAGTACTTC. Variable domain in full (rest from reference TRBV9 and TRBJ2-7): DSGVTQTPKHLITATGQRVTLRCSPRSGDLSVYWYQQSLDQGLQFLIQYYNGEERAKGNILERFSAQQFPDLHSELNLSSLELGDSALYFCASSVVGGAGEQYFGPGTRLTVT.

This CDR3 is CASSLDQIQETQYF. The CDR3 DNA follows: TGTGCCAGCAGCTTAGATCAGATACAAGAGACCCAGTACTTC. The genes are TRBV7-6 and TRBJ2-5; D remains unclear. V lost 1 base, J lost 2 bases, and 8 bases lay in between. This CDR3 spans 14 amino acids. Germline CDR1 and CDR2: SGHVS and FNYEAQ.

The genes are TRBV19 and TRBJ1-2; D is possibly TRBD1 (6 bases). The V end was cut by 4 bases, the J end by 2 bases, with 17 bases between. Germline V lookup: CDR1 LNHDA, CDR2 SQIVND (reference sequence). The CDR3 spans 16 residues. CDR3 in DNA: TGTGCCAGTAGTACCCGTCAGGGGCAGCGCAACTATGGCTACACCTTC. Translation gives CASSTRQGQRNYGYTF.

The rearrangement links TRBV5-1 to TRBJ2-7, with D possibly matching TRBD1 (5 bases). V was shortened by 3 bases and J by 0 bases, with 22 bases between the two germline ends. CDR1 and CDR2 (germline): SGHRS, YFSETQ. This CDR3 is 18 amino acids long. DNA for the CDR3: TGCGCCAGCAGCTCAGCTACAAACAGGTTATTGAACTCCTACGAGCAGTACTTC. It codes for CASSSATNRLLNSYEQYF. The whole variable domain, remainder taken from reference TRBV5-1 and TRBJ2-7, is KAGVTQTPRYLIKTRGQQVTLSCSPISGHRSVSWYQQTPGQGLQFLFEYFSETQRNKGNFPGRFSGRQFSNSRSEMNVSTLELGDSALYLCASSSATNRLLNSYEQYFGPGTRLTVT.